Sequencing of this T cell receptor beta chain was carried out in a study of cytomegalovirus exposure and HLA in healthy donors. Study background: Early release data held around 82 million unique TCRs from HLA-typed donors. Of all 400 or so donors who were genotyped, roughly 81% belonged to the Caucasian-associated ancestry cluster. Study findings and constraints: In vitro confirmation showed a few CMV-associated chains to be CMV antigen specific. Rare TCR sequences predominated, though certain public TCRs were found in many donors.

Notes on this clone: Its antigen is currently unknown. The identical CDR3 is also encoded by other nucleotide sequences in the sample.

With 60 Vbeta and 13 Jbeta primers, the PCR was carried out. Sequencing was performed with immunoSEQ multiplex PCR; in TCRdb, only in-frame clones are kept and a portion is missing. The table includes around 99,000 clones, 73% detected once. After removal of 3 bases from V and 2 bases from J, the junction contained 5 bases not matched to a gene. The CDR3 is 14 amino acids. Germline CDR1 SGDLS, CDR2 YYNGEE. The chain uses TRBV9 and TRBJ2-7; 7 nucleotides align to TRBD1. This TCR derives from a man younger than 40 in good health and CMV-seronegative. Source material: PBMCs. The CDR3, as DNA: TGTGCCAGCAGCGCCCAGGGACAGACCTACGAGCAGTACTTC. Translating gives CASSAQGQTYEQYF. Full variable domain (rest looked up from reference TRBV9 and TRBJ2-7): DSGVTQTPKHLITATGQRVTLRCSPRSGDLSVYWYQQSLDQGLQFLIQYYNGEERAKGNILERFSAQQFPDLHSELNLSSLELGDSALYFCASSAQGQTYEQYFGPGTRLTVT.